This passage covers 10 T cell receptor beta chains from one sample sequenced in a study of T cell responses to AZD1222 COVID-19 vaccine. Clones were sequenced by immunoSEQ multiplex PCR, and TCRdb holds only the in-frame ones, with some missing. In the table there are some 110,000 clones, approximately 88% of which are singletons. The sequencing used peripheral blood, collected on day 0 of AZD1222 vaccination. All receptors derive from an adult in good health.

This chain joins TRBV19 and TRBJ2-5; D might be TRBD2 (6 bases). V was trimmed by 5 bases and J by 5 bases, leaving 18 bases between them. The CDR3 consists of 15 residues. From germline, CDR1 is LNHDA and CDR2 SQIVND (reference sequence). The CDR3 protein is CASSPSSSGQETQYF. The CDR3 bases are TGTGCCAGTAGTCCTTCTAGCAGCGGGCAGGAGACCCAGTACTTC.

Only a few counts were recorded for this clone. This chain joins TRBV4-1 and TRBJ2-6; D is uncertain. The CDR3 contains 15 residues. V was trimmed by 6 bases and J by 2 bases, leaving 11 bases between them. Germline V gene data show CDR1 as MGHRA and CDR2 as YSYEKL. The CDR3 sequence: CASRQHWAGANVLTF. The DNA of the CDR3 is TGCGCCAGCAGACAGCATTGGGCTGGGGCCAACGTCCTGACTTTC.

The chain links TRBV7-2 to TRBJ2-7; the match to TRBD2 covers 7 bases. There are 13 residues in the CDR3. V shed 3 bases, J shed 6 bases, and the junction held 5 bases outside the gene matches. Germline V lookup: CDR1 SGHTA, CDR2 FQGNSA. CDR3 region: CASSLSGRAEQYF. CDR3 nucleotide sequence: TGTGCCAGCAGCTTGTCAGGGAGGGCCGAGCAGTACTTC.

This chain joins TRBV28 and TRBJ1-2, with 10 bases fitting TRBD1. Germline V gene sequence: CDR1 MDHEN, CDR2 SYDVKM. This CDR3 comprises 14 residues. V gave up 7 bases and J gave up 6 bases; unmatched junction bases: 8. Here the CDR3 reads CASTKTGGYDGYTF. As DNA, the CDR3 is TGTGCCAGCACAAAGACAGGGGGCTACGATGGCTACACCTTC.

The chain employs TRBV27 and TRBJ1-1, with a weak D call TRBD1 (5 bases). With 9 bases removed from V and 4 bases from J, the gap between germline ends came to 15 bases. This CDR3 has 13 amino acids. The germline CDR1 and CDR2 sequences are MNHEY and SMNVEV (reference sequence). CDR3 bases: TGTGCCAGTAAATCTACCGGGGGCACTGAAGCTTTCTTT. Its translation: CASKSTGGTEAFF.

This clone was recorded only once. V is TRBV4-3 and J is TRBJ1-5; a weak D match, TRBD1 (5 bases). Germline V gene data show CDR1 as LGHNA and CDR2 as YSLEER. The CDR3 covers 15 residues. V lost 1 base to trimming and J lost 3 bases, with 10 bases between them. The CDR3: CASSQVLQVNQPQHF. In nucleotides, the CDR3 is TGCGCCAGCAGCCAAGTCTTACAGGTCAATCAGCCCCAGCATTTT.

This chain connects TRBV28 to TRBJ1-5; TRBD1 matches 9 bases. The CDR3 spans 16 residues. Germline trimming cut 7 bases from V and 5 bases from J; bases unmatched to any gene: 12. Germline V gives CDR1 MDHEN, CDR2 SYDVKM. In DNA form, the CDR3 reads TGTGCCAGCATCCCTTCGACAGGGGGACACCATCAGCCCCAGCATTTT. It specifies CASIPSTGGHHQPQHF.

The chain combines TRBV19 with TRBJ1-2; 8 bases line up with TRBD1. With V trimmed by 7 bases and J by 8 bases, 12 bases remained unmatched. Germline V lookup: CDR1 LNHDA, CDR2 SQIVND (reference sequence). CDR3 size: 14 residues. The CDR3 reads CASTGTGQSGGYTF. As DNA, the CDR3 is TGTGCCAGTACCGGGACAGGCCAATCGGGGGGCTACACCTTC.

The genes are TRBV9 and TRBJ1-1; 7 bases agree with TRBD1. This CDR3 has 13 amino acids. The V gene end was trimmed by 3 bases and the J gene end by 8 bases; junction bases not matched to a gene: 7. Germline V gene sequence: CDR1 SGDLS, CDR2 YYNGEE. CDR3 region: CASSGQGGLEAFF. The CDR3, as DNA: TGTGCCAGCAGCGGGCAGGGGGGGCTGGAAGCTTTCTTT.

This chain joins TRBV18 and TRBJ1-1; no reliable D call. The length of the CDR3 is 13 residues. Between the trimmed V and J ends, which lost 6 bases and 0 bases, there was a span of 8 bases. Germline V gene data show CDR1 as KGHSH and CDR2 as LQKENI. CDR3 region: CASSPSLNTEAFF. The CDR3 region has the DNA TGTGCCAGCTCCCCAAGCTTGAACACTGAAGCTTTCTTT.